This T cell receptor (beta chain) came from a study of blood T cell repertoires in COVID-19. In the original workflow: Estimation of nucleated cell counts was performed using reference gene primer amplification. Libraries were prepared by immunoSEQ multiplex PCR; TCRdb keeps only in-frame clonotypes and omits some of them. The D gene and trimming were derived from the DNA, and the V and J assignments and clone size from that table. The sample consists of 190,000 or so clones, 85% of them appearing once. This clone was picked up many times. Germline CDR1 SGHTA, CDR2 FQGTGA. The CDR3 is made up of 14 amino acids. The germline V and J ends were trimmed by 2 bases and 5 bases, with 9 bases remaining between them. The study recruited people aged about 18 to 89 years across around 24 US areas.

The TCR sequence derives from a man aged 35 to 55 who had recovered from COVID-19. The sample was PBMCs or T cells enriched from blood (not recorded which). J is TRBJ2-2 and V is TRBV7-3; D perhaps matches TRBD2 (5 bases). This CDR3 is CASSLGWETGELFF. The CDR3 DNA is TGTGCCAGCAGCTTAGGTTGGGAGACCGGGGAGCTGTTTTTT.